Detailed here is one T cell receptor beta chain. This clone was seen more than once but under ten times. It lacks a known antigen. Base-call qualities are not available, and no considerably larger clone is one nucleotide away. This specimen comes from a study of beta chain features in type 1 diabetes (dated by TCRdb to the late 2010s). About the study as a whole: Patients and healthy donors did not differ in mean age, gender distribution, total cell number or subset yield. A total of some 100,000,000 sorted cells were examined across all samples, and the number of cells per subset was strongly correlated with RNA yield. The study compared the TCRB repertoires of sorted circulating CD4+ T cell subsets in recently diagnosed type 1 diabetes patients with those in matched healthy donors. Naive and central memory subsets were obtained from all 30 or so donors, but regulatory and stem cell-like memory subsets were isolated from only 8 patients and roughly eight healthy donors.

The entire amount of isolated RNA was reverse transcribed using the High Capacity cDNA Reverse Transcription Kit, so the sequenced TCRB transcripts were expressed ones. Deep immunoSEQ sequencing was applied to naive, central memory and regulatory T cell samples, giving an average of approximately 3.8 million total reads per sample. After sorted cells were lysed in RLT buffer, RNA was extracted with DNase-treated RNeasy Micro or Mini kits, with the choice depending on cell number. To prevent cross-contamination, each cell subset was processed individually, whereas patient and healthy donor samples were processed jointly. Using the immunoSEQ multiplex PCR, TCRB sequences were amplified from cDNA into 87-bp fragments spanning the CDR3 region. Sequencing of the amplicons was performed on the Illumina HiSeq platform. As for how the authors treated the data: PCR bias was corrected computationally using synthetic template baselines, and reads within Hamming distance 2 were collapsed, with unmergeable singletons discarded. Reads were aligned to IMGT to assign V, D and J genes, CDR3 length, and insertions or deletions at six rearrangement sites. Within each subset, clonotype counts were normalized to sorted cell number, after which true diversity and Gini coefficients were computed with the tcR R package. The overlap coefficient, calculated on TCRB nucleotide sequences, was used to quantify repertoire sharing. This is the immuneACCESS table as TCRdb keeps it, with only in-frame sequences that have V and J called. A part of the clones is gone; compared with another copy, unresolved V genes explain less than half, and the rest is unexplained. V, J and clone size are those of that table, while D and trimming were read from the DNA. The sample table lists about 370,000 clones, 9.6% of them with a count of one. The ten largest clones add up to about 0.64% of the sample.

Study-level results and caveats: Patients with type 1 diabetes made fewer insertions and deleted more nucleotides at VDJ recombination sites, implying thymic rearrangement abnormalities. Naive, central memory and regulatory TCRB repertoires appeared to be more alike among patients than among healthy donors. Because small numbers of individuals were included in the HLA sub-analyses, any influence of HLA type on TCRB rearrangement was left unresolved. A moderate but significant shortening of TCRB CDR3 length was observed in type 1 diabetes patients in all four CD4+ subsets. Shorter templates might have been favored by PCR, but patient and control samples were amplified and corrected together, so both groups would have been affected equally by any skew. Because cDNA rather than genomic DNA was sequenced, highly expressing activated cells could have been over-represented, although no difference in activation and CD3 levels was found between groups.

Each donor gave one peripheral blood draw, averaging roughly 120 mL, which was collected into heparinised tubes. A BD FACSAria II was used to sort naive, central memory, regulatory and stem cell-like memory CD4+ T cells with a panel that included CD45RO, CCR7, CD25, CD127, CD95 and CD27. Every sorted population had a purity above 95%. Right away, PBMCs were isolated by Lymphoprep density gradient centrifugation and were stained directly, with no culture step. To minimize batch effects, samples were stained and sorted in pairs, one healthy donor with one patient per experiment. CDR1 and CDR2, looked up from the germline V gene (reference sequence), are LNHDA and SQIVND. The CDR3 sequence holds 13 residues, the cysteine and phenylalanine included. Only the CDR3 portion is preserved as DNA: 39 bases, with reading frame beginning at the first base. V is reduced by 7 bases and J by 8 bases, leaving a spacing of 15 bases between them.

This receptor was obtained from a man aged 25 to 40 with type 1 diabetes. In this chain, TRBV19 is recombined with TRBJ2-1; D gene: possibly TRBD1, on 7 matching bases. Source material: central memory CD4+ T cells from blood. The CDR3 sequence is CASTTGQRDEQFF. The nucleotide sequence is TGTGCCAGTACCACGGGACAGCGGGATGAGCAGTTCTTC.